These 5 T cell receptor beta chains came from one sample sequenced in a study of blood T cell repertoires in COVID-19. Data came from immunoSEQ multiplex PCR; TCRdb stores just in-frame clones and leaves some out. The sample holds approximately 300,000 clones, more than 70% seen once. The sample was PBMCs or T cells enriched from blood (not recorded which). Every receptor here comes from a woman under 40 who had recovered from COVID-19.

The chain couples TRBV5-4 to TRBJ2-1; tentatively, D is TRBD2 (6 bases). Looked up from germline, CDR1 is SGHNT and CDR2 is YYREEE (reference sequence). This CDR3 region has 15 residues. Trimming took 0 bases from V and 4 from J, leaving 11 bases between them. The CDR3, as DNA: TGTGCCAGCAGCTTGGGTGCGGGGTCGTACAATGAGCAGTTCTTC. Translated: CASSLGAGSYNEQFF.

V gene TRBV12-3 or TRBV12-4 combines with J gene TRBJ2-7, with D maybe TRBD2 (5 bases). Trimming shortened V by 3 bases and J by 3 bases, and 9 bases separated the two germline ends. The CDR3 loop spans 13 amino acids. CDR3 nucleotides: TGTGCCAGCAGTTTTCGGGAAGGCTACGAGCAGTACTTC. It codes for CASSFREGYEQYF.

The CDR3 DNA follows: TGTGCCAGCAGCCATCCCACTTCTCTTGACAGGCCCAATTCACCCCTCCACTTT. This codes for CASSHPTSLDRPNSPLHF. The rearrangement links TRBV3-1 (or the pseudogene TRBV3-2) to TRBJ1-6; weak D call: TRBD1 (6 bases). The CDR3 is made up of 18 amino acids. Trimming cost V 3 bases and J 7 bases, with 22 bases left between them. Germline V gene lookup returns CDR1 LGHDT and CDR2 YNNKEL (reference sequence).

The chain employs TRBV5-1 and TRBJ2-3, with 8 bases that match TRBD2. The V gene end was trimmed by 1 base and the J gene end by 4 bases; junction bases not matched to a gene: 8. The CDR3 runs 16 residues. Germline values: CDR1 SGHRS, CDR2 YFSETQ. CDR3 protein: CASSLRLTSGADTQYF. The CDR3 DNA sequence: TGCGCCAGCAGCTTGCGTTTAACTAGCGGAGCAGATACGCAGTATTTT.

The J gene is TRBJ1-3, the V gene TRBV9; the D is unclear. The CDR3 has 15 amino acids. Germline assignment: CDR1 SGDLS and CDR2 YYNGEE. V was pared by 1 base and J by 1 base, with 9 bases between. CDR3 amino acids: CASSVLSVSGNTIYF. In nucleotides, the CDR3 is TGTGCCAGCAGCGTACTATCGGTATCTGGAAACACCATATATTTT.